This T cell receptor beta chain emerged from a study of T cell changes during pregnancy in multiple sclerosis. The repertoire was sequenced with immunoSEQ multiplex PCR; TCRdb's copy has only in-frame clones and lacks some. The sample records tens of thousands of clones, 89% being singletons. This sequence was found in a female donor with multiple sclerosis, enrolled in a pregnancy study. The material was CD8+ T cells from peripheral blood mononuclear cells, obtained in the second trimester of pregnancy.

The DNA of the CDR3 is TGTGCCAGCAGCTTATGGGGGCAGGAGCAGTACTTC. Its protein product is CASSLWGQEQYF. The chain links TRBV7-9 to TRBJ2-7, with D possibly being TRBD1 (6 bases). Germline CDR1 and CDR2: SEHNR and FQNEAQ (reference sequence). The CDR3 runs 12 residues. V was shortened by 2 bases and J by 7 bases, with 9 bases between the two germline ends.